The next 18 T cell receptor beta chains were all read from a single sample in a study of Graves' ophthalmopathy and Graves' hyperthyroidism. Beta-chain TCR CDR3 regions were amplified from RNA transcripts. HTBI primers served in a first-round RT-PCR, which a second-round multiplex PCR followed. From the multiplex PCR reads, TCRdb called clonotypes with MiXCR, one entry per CDR3 protein. The sample includes 1 million to 1.3 million distinct CDR3 sequences, 36% seen only once; the top ten take around 10%. The sample was peripheral blood or thyroid tissue (not recorded which). These receptors came from an adult man with Graves' hyperthyroidism.

The J gene is TRBJ2-7, the V gene TRBV20-1; TRBD2 matches at 16 bases. This CDR3 is 16 amino acids long. The V segment lost 3 bases and the J segment 3 bases; nucleotides outside the gene matches: 5. The V gene's germline CDR1 is DFQATT and CDR2 SNEGSKA (reference sequence). CDR3 DNA: TGCAGTGCTAGGGGGACTAGCGGGAGGGATGACTACGAGCAGTACTTC. It encodes CSARGTSGRDDYEQYF.

This clonotype has just a few counts. The genes are TRBV29-1 and TRBJ1-5; the D is unclear. CDR1 and CDR2 from the germline V gene are SQVTM and ANQGSEA. There are 11 residues in the CDR3. V lost 8 bases and J 4 bases, leaving 9 bases between the germline ends. The CDR3 here is CSLAGNQPQHF. The CDR3 DNA is TGCAGCTTAGCAGGAAATCAGCCCCAGCATTTT.

This clonotype was recorded at least ten times. This chain joins TRBV10-2 and TRBJ2-7; D not resolved. In germline, CDR1 is WSHSY, CDR2 SAAADI. The CDR3 spans 14 residues. Trimming stripped 2 bases from V and 0 bases from J, with 8 bases between. The CDR3 spells CASSEVTGSYEQYF. The DNA for the CDR3 is TGCGCCAGCAGTGAGGTTACTGGCTCCTACGAGCAGTACTTC.

This clonotype has just a few counts. V is TRBV20-1 and J is TRBJ1-6; no clear D gene. CDR3 length: 18 amino acids. The germline gives CDR1 DFQATT, CDR2 SNEGSKA (reference sequence). V lost 0 bases and J lost 0, with 15 bases in between. The CDR3 here is CSARDSVSRISYNSPLHF. The CDR3 coding sequence is TGCAGTGCTAGAGATAGTGTTAGCAGAATCTCCTATAATTCACCCCTCCACTTT.

This clonotype was seen a few times. This chain connects TRBV29-1 to TRBJ2-1, with TRBD2 matching over 12 bases. Germline V lookup: CDR1 SQVTM, CDR2 ANQGSEA. With 7 bases clipped from V and 9 bases from J, the junction kept 10 bases outside the gene matches. The CDR3 runs to 14 residues. The CDR3 DNA reads as TGCAGCGGCCAACTAGCGGGAGGCCTTGGTGAGCAGTTCTTC. This codes for CSGQLAGGLGEQFF.

Notes on this clonotype: At one of its ends the junction is not consistent with the germline gene, which may arise from a read error. This chain uses TRBV6-6 with TRBJ1-2; a possible D gene is TRBD1 (6 bases). This CDR3 is built from 14 residues. Germline V gene sequence: CDR1 MNHNY, CDR2 SVGAGI (reference sequence). CDR3 DNA: TGTGCCATCAGTGAGCGGCCAGGGGCGGATGGCTACACCTTC. Translation: CAISERPGADGYTF.

In this sample, this clonotype turned up a few times. The genes are TRBV7-2 and TRBJ1-5, with a tentative D call TRBD1 (5 bases). CDR1 is SGHTA and CDR2 is FQGNSA in the germline V gene. The CDR3 is made up of 15 amino acids. V lost 2 bases to trimming and J lost 3 bases, with 11 bases between them. The CDR3 DNA reads TGTGCCAGCAGCTTAACTGGCAGGGACAATCAGCCCCAGCATTTT. The encoded protein is CASSLTGRDNQPQHF.

This clonotype was seen more than once but under ten times. This chain connects TRBV6-1 to TRBJ2-7, with a possible D match to TRBD2 (6 bases). The CDR3 extends over 13 amino acids. With 7 bases removed from V and 0 bases from J, the gap between germline ends came to 10 bases. Germline loops: CDR1 MNHNS, CDR2 SASEGT. CDR3 sequence: CASKDGSSYEQYF. Written as DNA, the CDR3 is TGTGCCAGCAAAGACGGGAGCTCCTACGAGCAGTACTTC.

This clonotype came up a few times. V usage is TRBV10-2 and J usage is TRBJ2-5; a weak D match, TRBD1 (6 bases). Between the trimmed V and J ends, which lost 2 bases and 4 bases, there was a span of 14 bases. The CDR3 spans 15 residues. The germline V gene encodes CDR1 WSHSY and CDR2 SAAADI. The CDR3 region is CASSEPDSRTETQYF. CDR3 coding DNA: TGCGCCAGCAGTGAGCCGGACAGTCGAACAGAGACCCAGTACTTC.

There are a few counts of this clonotype. This chain joins TRBV7-9 and TRBJ2-7, with 11 bases fitting TRBD2. CDR3 size: 16 residues. Trimming cost V 3 bases and J 4 bases; bases outside gene matches: 8. Germline V gives CDR1 SEHNR, CDR2 FQNEAQ (reference sequence). CDR3 in amino acids: CASSLIRTSGSYEQYF. CDR3 coding DNA: TGTGCCAGCAGCTTGATTAGGACTAGCGGGTCTTACGAGCAGTACTTC.

The chain links TRBV27 to TRBJ2-2; weak D call: TRBD1 (6 bases). Trimming removed 6 bases at V and 7 bases at J, with 15 bases between. The germline CDR1 and CDR2 sequences are MNHEY and SMNVEV (reference sequence). There are 14 residues in the CDR3. CDR3 sequence (DNA): TGTGCCAGCAGATTTATGACCAGGGGCGGGGAGCTGTTTTTT. Translation gives CASRFMTRGGELFF.

This clonotype has at least ten counts. The V gene is TRBV7-3, the J gene TRBJ2-2; TRBD1 aligns across 9 bases. The germline CDR1 and CDR2 sequences are SGHTA and FQGTGA. The trim removed 5 bases at V and 9 bases at J, leaving 16 bases unmatched. The CDR3 runs 17 residues. CDR3 DNA sequence: TGTGCCAGCAGCCCCGCCCCTGGGACAGGGAATTTACGGGAGCTGTTTTTT. Residues: CASSPAPGTGNLRELFF. The whole variable domain, remainder taken from reference TRBV7-3 and TRBJ2-2, is GAGVSQTPSNKVTEKGKYVELRCDPISGHTALYWYRQSLGQGPEFLIYFQGTGAADDSGLPNDRFFAVRPEGSVSTLKIQRTERGDSAVYLCASSPAPGTGNLRELFFGEGSRLTVL.

This clonotype appeared many times. This chain connects TRBV15 to TRBJ1-6, with D hard to call. Germline CDR1 is LNHNV and CDR2 is YYDKDF (reference sequence). The CDR3 spans 17 residues. V was trimmed by 5 bases and J by 3 bases, leaving 17 bases between them. The CDR3 loop is CATSGGGYSSYNSPLHF. In DNA form, the CDR3 reads TGTGCCACCAGCGGAGGTGGATACTCAAGCTATAATTCACCCCTCCACTTT.

This clonotype has a count of ten or more. The V gene is TRBV10-3, the J gene TRBJ1-1; D may be TRBD1 (6 bases). This CDR3 is built from 16 residues. V shed 8 bases and J shed 1 base, with 20 bases lying between them. Germline lookup yields CDR1 ENHRY and CDR2 SYGVKD. CDR3 DNA sequence: TGTGCCATCTCCGACCGGGACATCCTGGGGAACACTGAAGCTTTCTTT. This encodes CAISDRDILGNTEAFF.

This clonotype was recorded a few times. The chain joins TRBV12-3 or TRBV12-4 to TRBJ2-7, with 7 bases identical to TRBD1. The trim removed 5 bases at V and 0 bases at J, leaving 10 bases unmatched. The CDR3 contains 16 residues. This CDR3 is CASSTHNRDSSYEQYF. The CDR3 region has the DNA TGTGCCAGCAGTACCCACAATCGGGACAGCTCCTACGAGCAGTACTTC.

This clonotype has a count of ten or more. The rearrangement joins TRBV15 to TRBJ1-5; 7 bases are a match to TRBD1. This CDR3 comprises 15 residues. The germline V gene encodes CDR1 LNHNV and CDR2 YYDKDF (reference sequence). Trimming removed 0 bases from V and 5 bases from J; junction bases left unmatched: 4. The CDR3 region is CATSRDPGGDQPQHF. CDR3 bases: TGTGCCACCAGCAGAGATCCAGGGGGGGATCAGCCCCAGCATTTT. The full variable domain, its missing parts supplied by reference TRBV15 and TRBJ1-5, is DAMVIQNPRYQVTQFGKPVTLSCSQTLNHNVMYWYQQKSSQAPKLLFHYYDKDFNNEADTPDNFQSRRPNTSFCFLDIRSPGLGDTAMYLCATSRDPGGDQPQHFGDGTRLSIL.

Worth noting for this clonotype: A much larger clone sits a single nucleotide away, making a read error possible. The J gene is TRBJ2-7, the V gene TRBV12-3 or TRBV12-4; D remains unclear. Between the trimmed V and J ends, which lost 4 bases and 9 bases, there was a span of 19 bases. CDR3 length equals 14 residues. The CDR3 is CASSSRTELGGQYF. DNA for the CDR3: TGTGCCAGCAGTTCGCGGACGGAGCTGGGCGGGCAGTACTTC.

This clonotype turned up a few times. V is TRBV7-9 and J is TRBJ1-2; unclear D gene. Germline lookup yields CDR1 SEHNR and CDR2 FQNEAQ (reference sequence). CDR3 length: 13 residues. Trimming took 5 bases from V and 4 from J, leaving 11 bases between them. As DNA, the CDR3 is TGTGCCAGCAGCCCAATGGCGCGCTATGGCTACACCTTC. This encodes CASSPMARYGYTF.